This TCR beta chain came from a study of blood T cell repertoires in COVID-19. Study-wide background: The cDNA or gDNA used as material had been derived from T cells, B-cell-depleted T cells, or PBMCs.

The V gene's germline CDR1 is LNHNV and CDR2 YYDKDF (reference sequence). The CDR3 has 17 residues. J lost 1 base, V lost 0 bases, and 4 bases had no gene match. The table came from immunoSEQ multiplex PCR; TCRdb's copy has only in-frame clones and leaves some out. This sample has under 350,000 clones, with about nine tenths found just once. This clone was recorded a few times. Recovery among Cohort 3 donors was established by two negative PCRs, clearance, or symptom resolution. This receptor was identified in a man aged 25 to 40 who had recovered from COVID-19. The sample comprised PBMCs or T cells enriched from blood (not recorded which). V usage is TRBV15 and J usage is TRBJ2-7; 12 bases align to TRBD2. CDR3: CATSRDPSGRGSYEQYF. CDR3 nucleotides: TGTGCCACCAGCAGAGATCCTAGCGGGAGGGGGTCCTACGAGCAGTACTTC.